This TCR beta chain was found in a study of shared clonotypes between healthy human individuals. The study, taken as a whole, reports: Among donors, clonotype sharing was expected to be affected by sequencing depth. Rarefaction exposed incomplete sorted-subset sequencing despite large depth.

Naive CD8 populations comprised CD45RO-negative cells positively selected for CCR7, excluding terminally differentiated effector memory CD45RA+ cells. There were only Caucasian adults among the donors, and all lived in Nashville, Tennessee. Authors' processing steps: ImmunoSEQ gave junction-only sequences without quality scores, so filtering differed. Assay: immunoSEQ multiplex PCR; the TCRdb copy retains only in-frame clones and omits some. V, J and clone size were drawn from that table, and D and trimming were deduced from the DNA. The sample shows roughly 770,000 clones, 95% to 97% of them seen only once. Points on this clone: The antigen remains undetermined.

Source material: naive CD8+ T cells sorted from blood. The source is a young man in good health.

The CDR3 region has the DNA TGCGCCAGCAGCCAAGCGGCAGGCCCCTACGAGCAGTACTTC. This encodes CASSQAAGPYEQYF. V usage is TRBV4-1 and J usage is TRBJ2-7; D is ambiguous. The length of the CDR3 is 14 residues. Germline CDR1 MGHRA, CDR2 YSYEKL. V was clipped by 1 base and J by 2 bases, with 9 bases between them.